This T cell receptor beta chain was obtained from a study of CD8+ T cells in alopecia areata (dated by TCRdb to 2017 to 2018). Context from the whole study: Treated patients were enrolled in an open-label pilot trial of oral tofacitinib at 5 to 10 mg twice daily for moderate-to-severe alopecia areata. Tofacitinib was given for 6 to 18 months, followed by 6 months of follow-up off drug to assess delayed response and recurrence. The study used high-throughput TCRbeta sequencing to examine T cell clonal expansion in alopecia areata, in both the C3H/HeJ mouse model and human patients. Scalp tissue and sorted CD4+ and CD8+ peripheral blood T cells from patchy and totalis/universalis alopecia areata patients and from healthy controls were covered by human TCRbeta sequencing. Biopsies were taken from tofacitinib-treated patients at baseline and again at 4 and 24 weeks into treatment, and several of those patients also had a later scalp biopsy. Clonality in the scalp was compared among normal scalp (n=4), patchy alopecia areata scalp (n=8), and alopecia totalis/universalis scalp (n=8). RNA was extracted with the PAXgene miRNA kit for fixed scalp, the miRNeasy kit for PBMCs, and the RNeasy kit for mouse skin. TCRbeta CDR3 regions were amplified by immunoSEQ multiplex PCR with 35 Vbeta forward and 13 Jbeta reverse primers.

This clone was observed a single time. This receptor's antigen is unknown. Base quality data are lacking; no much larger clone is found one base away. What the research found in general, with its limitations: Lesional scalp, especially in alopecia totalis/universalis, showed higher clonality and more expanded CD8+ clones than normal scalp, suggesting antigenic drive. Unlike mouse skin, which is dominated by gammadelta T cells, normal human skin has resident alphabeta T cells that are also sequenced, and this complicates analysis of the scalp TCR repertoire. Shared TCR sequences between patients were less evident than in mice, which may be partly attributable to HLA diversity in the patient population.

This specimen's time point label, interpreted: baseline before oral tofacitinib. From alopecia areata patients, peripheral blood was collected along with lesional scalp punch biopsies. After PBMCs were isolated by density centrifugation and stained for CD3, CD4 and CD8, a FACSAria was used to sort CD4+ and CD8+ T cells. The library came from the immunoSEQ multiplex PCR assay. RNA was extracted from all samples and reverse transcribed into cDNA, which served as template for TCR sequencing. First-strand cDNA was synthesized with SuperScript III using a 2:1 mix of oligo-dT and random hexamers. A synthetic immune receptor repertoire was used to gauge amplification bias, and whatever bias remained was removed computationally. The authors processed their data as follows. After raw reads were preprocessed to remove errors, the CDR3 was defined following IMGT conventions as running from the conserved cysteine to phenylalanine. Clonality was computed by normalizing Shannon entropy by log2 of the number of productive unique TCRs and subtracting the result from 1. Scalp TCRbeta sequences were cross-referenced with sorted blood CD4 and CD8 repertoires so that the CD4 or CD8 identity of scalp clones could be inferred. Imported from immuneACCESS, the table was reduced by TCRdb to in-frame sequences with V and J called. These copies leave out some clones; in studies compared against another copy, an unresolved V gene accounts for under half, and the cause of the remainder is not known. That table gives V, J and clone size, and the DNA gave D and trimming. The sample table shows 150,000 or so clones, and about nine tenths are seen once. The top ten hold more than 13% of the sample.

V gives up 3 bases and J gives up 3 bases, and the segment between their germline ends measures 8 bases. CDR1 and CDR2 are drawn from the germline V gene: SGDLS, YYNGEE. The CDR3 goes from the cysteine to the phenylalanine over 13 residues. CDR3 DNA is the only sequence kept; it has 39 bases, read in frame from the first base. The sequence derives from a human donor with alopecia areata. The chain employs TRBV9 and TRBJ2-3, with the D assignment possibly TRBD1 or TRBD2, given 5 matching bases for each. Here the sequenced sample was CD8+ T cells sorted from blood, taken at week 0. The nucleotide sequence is TGTGCCAGCAGCGGGGACCCGACAGATACGCAGTATTTT. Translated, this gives CASSGDPTDTQYF. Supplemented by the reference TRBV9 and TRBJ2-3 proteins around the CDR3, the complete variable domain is DSGVTQTPKHLITATGQRVTLRCSPRSGDLSVYWYQQSLDQGLQFLIQYYNGEERAKGNILERFSAQQFPDLHSELNLSSLELGDSALYFCASSGDPTDTQYFGPGTRLTVL.